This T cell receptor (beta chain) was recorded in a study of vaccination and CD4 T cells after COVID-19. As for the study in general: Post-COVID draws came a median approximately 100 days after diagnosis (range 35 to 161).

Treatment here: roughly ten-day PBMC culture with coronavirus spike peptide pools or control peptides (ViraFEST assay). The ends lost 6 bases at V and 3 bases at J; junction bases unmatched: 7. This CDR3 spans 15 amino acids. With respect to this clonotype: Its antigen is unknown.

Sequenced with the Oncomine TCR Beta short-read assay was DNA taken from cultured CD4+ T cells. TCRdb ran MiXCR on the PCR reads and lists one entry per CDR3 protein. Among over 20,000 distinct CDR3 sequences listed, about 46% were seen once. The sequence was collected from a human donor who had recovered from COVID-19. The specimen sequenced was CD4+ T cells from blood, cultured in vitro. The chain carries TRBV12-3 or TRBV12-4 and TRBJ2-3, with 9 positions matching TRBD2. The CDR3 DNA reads TGTGCCAGCAGCTGGCGGGGGGGCCATACAGATACGCAGTATTTT. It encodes CASSWRGGHTDTQYF.